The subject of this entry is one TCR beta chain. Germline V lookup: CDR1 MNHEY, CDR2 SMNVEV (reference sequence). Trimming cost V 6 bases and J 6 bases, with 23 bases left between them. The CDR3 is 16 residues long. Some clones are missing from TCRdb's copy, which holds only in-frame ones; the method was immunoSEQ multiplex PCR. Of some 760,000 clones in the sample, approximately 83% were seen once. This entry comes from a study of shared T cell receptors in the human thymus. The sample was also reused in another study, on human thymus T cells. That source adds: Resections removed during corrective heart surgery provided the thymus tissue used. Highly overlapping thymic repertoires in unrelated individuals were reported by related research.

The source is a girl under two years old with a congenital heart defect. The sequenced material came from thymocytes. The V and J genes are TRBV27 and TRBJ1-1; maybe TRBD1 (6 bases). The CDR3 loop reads CASRQRTASGVAEAFF. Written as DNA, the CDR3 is TGTGCCAGCAGGCAGAGGACAGCGAGCGGGGTCGCTGAAGCTTTCTTT.